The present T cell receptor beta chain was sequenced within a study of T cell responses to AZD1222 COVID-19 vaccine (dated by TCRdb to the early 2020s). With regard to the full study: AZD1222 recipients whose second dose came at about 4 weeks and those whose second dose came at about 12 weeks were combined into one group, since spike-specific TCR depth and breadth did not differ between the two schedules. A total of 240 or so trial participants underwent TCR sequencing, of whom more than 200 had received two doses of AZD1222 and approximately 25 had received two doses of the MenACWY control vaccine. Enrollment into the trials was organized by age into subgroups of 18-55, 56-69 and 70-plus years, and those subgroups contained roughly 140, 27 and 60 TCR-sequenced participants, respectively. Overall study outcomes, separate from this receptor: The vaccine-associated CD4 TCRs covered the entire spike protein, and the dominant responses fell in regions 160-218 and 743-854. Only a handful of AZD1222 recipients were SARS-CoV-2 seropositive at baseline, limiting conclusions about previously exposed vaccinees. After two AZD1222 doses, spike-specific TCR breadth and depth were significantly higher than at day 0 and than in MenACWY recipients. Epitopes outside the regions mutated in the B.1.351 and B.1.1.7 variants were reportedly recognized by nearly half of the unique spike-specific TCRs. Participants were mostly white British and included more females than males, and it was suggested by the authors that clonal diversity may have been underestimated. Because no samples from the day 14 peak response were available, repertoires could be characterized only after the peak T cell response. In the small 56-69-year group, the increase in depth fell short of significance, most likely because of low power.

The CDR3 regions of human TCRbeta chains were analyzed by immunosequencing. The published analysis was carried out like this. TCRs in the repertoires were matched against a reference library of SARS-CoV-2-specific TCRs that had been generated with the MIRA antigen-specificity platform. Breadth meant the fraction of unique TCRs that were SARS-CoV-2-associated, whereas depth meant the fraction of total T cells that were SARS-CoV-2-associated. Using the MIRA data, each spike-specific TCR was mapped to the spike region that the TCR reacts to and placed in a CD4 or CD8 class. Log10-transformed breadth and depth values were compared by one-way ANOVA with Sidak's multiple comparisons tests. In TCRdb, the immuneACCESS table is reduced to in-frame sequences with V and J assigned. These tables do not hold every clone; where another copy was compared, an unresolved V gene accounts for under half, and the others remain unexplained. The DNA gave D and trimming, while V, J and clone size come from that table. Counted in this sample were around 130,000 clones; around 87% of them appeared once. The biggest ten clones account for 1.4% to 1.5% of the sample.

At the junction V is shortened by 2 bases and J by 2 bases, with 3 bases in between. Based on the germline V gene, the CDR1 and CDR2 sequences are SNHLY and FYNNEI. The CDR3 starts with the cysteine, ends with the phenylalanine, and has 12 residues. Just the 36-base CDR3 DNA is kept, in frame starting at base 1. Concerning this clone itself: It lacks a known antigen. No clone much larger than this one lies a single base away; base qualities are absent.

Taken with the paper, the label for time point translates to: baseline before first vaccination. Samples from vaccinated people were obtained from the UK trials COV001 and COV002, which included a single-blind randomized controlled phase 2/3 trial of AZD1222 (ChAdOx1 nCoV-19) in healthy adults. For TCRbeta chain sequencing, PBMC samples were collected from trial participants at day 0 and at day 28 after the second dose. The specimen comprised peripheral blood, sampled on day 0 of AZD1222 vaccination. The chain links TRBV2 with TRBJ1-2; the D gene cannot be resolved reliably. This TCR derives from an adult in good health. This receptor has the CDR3 CASSEQNYGYTF. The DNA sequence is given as TGTGCCAGCAGTGAACAGAACTATGGCTACACCTTC.